The rows below give T cell receptor beta chains drawn from one sample of a study of blood T cell repertoires in COVID-19. Clones were sequenced by immunoSEQ multiplex PCR, and TCRdb holds only the in-frame ones, with some missing. The table has 400,000 to 500,000 clones, roughly 88% seen once. What was sequenced was peripheral blood. These receptors originate from a woman in her twenties or thirties with active or convalescent COVID-19. Each CDR3 is given with its conserved first and last residue. Fields, in order: V gene, D gene, clone size, J gene, CDR3 protein, CDR3 DNA. D genes are given only for firm matches. Clone size is not always given. Where it is, it says once, few, many or a class for expanded clones.

TRBV6-5	.	few	TRBJ1-1	CASRAPGQNTEAFF	TGTGCCAGCAGAGCACCGGGACAGAACACTGAAGCTTTCTTT
TRBV5-1	.	.	TRBJ2-2	CASRLAVSTGELFF	TGCGCCAGCCGGTTAGCGGTATCCACCGGGGAGCTGTTTTTT
TRBV4-1	.	.	TRBJ1-5	CASSQVSRAAGPQHF	TGCGCCAGCAGCCAAGTGAGCCGGGCAGCGGGGCCCCAGCATTTT
TRBV27	.	.	TRBJ1-2	CASSSPQYGVYGYTF	TGTGCCAGCAGCTCTCCTCAGTACGGGGTCTATGGCTACACCTTC
TRBV5-6	.	.	TRBJ2-5	CASSLARDRHKETQYF	TGTGCCAGCAGCTTGGCGCGTGACAGACATAAAGAGACCCAGTACTTC
TRBV20-1	.	.	TRBJ1-1	CSAPTRGEAFF	TGCAGTGCTCCAACCCGGGGTGAAGCTTTCTTT
TRBV7-8	TRBD1	.	TRBJ1-4	CASTEKWTGGGLSEKLFF	TGTGCCAGCACCGAAAAGTGGACAGGGGGCGGTTTAAGTGAAAAACTGTTTTTT
TRBV19	.	.	TRBJ2-3	CASTPSENRDTQYF	TGTGCCAGTACCCCTAGCGAGAACAGGGATACGCAGTATTTT
TRBV12-3/TRBV12-4	TRBD1	once	TRBJ1-2	CASSPAGGYGYTF	TGTGCCAGCAGTCCGGCAGGGGGATATGGCTACACCTTC
TRBV5-1	.	.	TRBJ1-1	CASSSRTDSYTEAFF	TGCGCCAGCAGCTCCAGGACAGATTCTTACACTGAAGCTTTCTTT
TRBV27	.	.	TRBJ1-2	CASSSGVESYGYTF	TGTGCCAGCAGTTCGGGGGTTGAGTCCTATGGCTACACCTTC
TRBV7-8	.	.	TRBJ1-2	CASSTGTDYGYTF	TGTGCCAGCAGCACAGGGACCGACTATGGCTACACCTTC
TRBV11-2	TRBD1	.	TRBJ2-5	CASSLGQGGETQYF	TGTGCCAGCAGCCTAGGACAGGGTGGAGAGACCCAGTACTTC
TRBV12-3/TRBV12-4	.	.	TRBJ1-2	CASSDQANYGYTF	TGTGCCAGCAGTGATCAGGCTAACTATGGCTACACCTTC
TRBV15	.	.	TRBJ1-5	CATSRDPGGNQPQHF	TGTGCCACCAGCAGAGATCCAGGGGGCAATCAGCCCCAGCATTTT
TRBV5-1	TRBD1	.	TRBJ1-6	CASSLALQGHNSPLHF	TGCGCCAGCAGCTTGGCCCTACAGGGGCATAATTCACCCCTCCACTTT
TRBV6-1	TRBD2	.	TRBJ2-4	CASSGASGGGIQYF	TGTGCCAGCAGTGGAGCTAGCGGGGGGGGCATTCAGTACTTC
TRBV4-1	TRBD2	.	TRBJ2-3	CASAPIGTSGRDTQYF	TGCGCCAGCGCACCAATCGGGACTAGCGGGAGGGATACGCAGTATTTT
TRBV4-1	TRBD1	.	TRBJ1-2	CASSQRDSTLEIYGYTF	TGCGCCAGCAGCCAAAGGGACAGCACCCTTGAAATCTATGGCTACACCTTC
TRBV7-2	.	.	TRBJ1-1	CASSLEPGSAEAFF	TGTGCCAGCAGCTTAGAACCAGGGTCGGCTGAAGCTTTCTTT
TRBV24-1	.	.	TRBJ2-3	CATSEGGGTLGTQYF	TGTGCCACCAGTGAGGGAGGGGGGACTCTCGGAACGCAGTATTTT
TRBV27	TRBD1	.	TRBJ1-1	CASRPIIKGATEAFF	TGTGCCAGCAGACCCATCATTAAGGGGGCCACTGAAGCTTTCTTT
TRBV18	TRBD2	few	TRBJ2-7	CASSPRGREGLGEQYF	TGTGCCAGCTCACCAAGGGGGCGGGAGGGCCTCGGAGAGCAGTACTTC
TRBV19	.	few	TRBJ1-6	CASSDVQLLATLHF	TGTGCCAGTAGTGATGTTCAGCTACTAGCCACCCTCCACTTT
TRBV12-3/TRBV12-4	.	.	TRBJ2-1	CASTWAPGYEQFF	TGTGCCAGCACTTGGGCCCCTGGGTATGAGCAGTTCTTC
TRBV4-1	.	.	TRBJ1-2	CASSQDGRGQLSYGYTF	TGCGCCAGCAGCCAAGATGGTCGCGGACAGCTGTCCTATGGCTACACCTTC
TRBV6-5	.	.	TRBJ2-7	CASSYGLSGEQYF	TGTGCCAGCAGTTACGGGTTAAGCGGCGAGCAGTACTTC
TRBV10-1	TRBD2	once	TRBJ2-3	CASSDQRGDTQYF	TGCGCCAGCAGTGATCAGCGGGGGGATACGCAGTATTTT
TRBV13	.	.	TRBJ2-1	CASSLTTRYNEQFF	TGTGCCAGCAGCCTGACGACTAGATACAATGAGCAGTTCTTC